This T cell receptor beta chain was documented in a study of blood T cell repertoires in COVID-19. The repertoire was sequenced with immunoSEQ multiplex PCR; TCRdb's copy has only in-frame clones and lacks some. Of a few hundred thousand clones detected, about 80% appear once; the ten largest clones hold over 2.5%. With 2 bases removed from V and 5 bases from J, the gap between germline ends came to 12 bases. There are 14 residues in the CDR3. Germline-derived CDR1 and CDR2 are SGHTA and FQGNSA. The origin of this receptor is a woman in her 30s who had recovered from COVID-19. The J gene is TRBJ2-5, the V gene TRBV7-2; maybe TRBD2 (5 bases). Sequences were obtained from peripheral blood. CDR3 in amino acids: CASSLYQTKETQYF. CDR3 DNA: TGTGCCAGCAGCTTATATCAGACTAAGGAGACCCAGTACTTC.